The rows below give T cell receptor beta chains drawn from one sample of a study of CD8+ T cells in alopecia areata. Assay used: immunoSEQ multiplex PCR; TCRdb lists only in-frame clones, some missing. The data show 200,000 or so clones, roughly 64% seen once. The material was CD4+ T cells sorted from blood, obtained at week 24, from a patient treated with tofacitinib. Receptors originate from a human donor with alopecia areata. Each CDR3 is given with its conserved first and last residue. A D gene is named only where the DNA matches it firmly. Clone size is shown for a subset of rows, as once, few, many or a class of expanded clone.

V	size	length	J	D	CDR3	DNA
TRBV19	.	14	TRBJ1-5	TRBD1	CASSVGQRAQPQHF	TGTGCCAGTAGTGTGGGACAGAGGGCCCAGCCCCAGCATTTT
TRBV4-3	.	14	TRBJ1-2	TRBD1	CASSQFRDSNGYTF	TGCGCCAGCAGCCAATTCCGGGACAGCAATGGCTACACCTTC
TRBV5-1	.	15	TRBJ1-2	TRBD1	CASSTRTGGADGYTF	TGCGCCAGCAGCACGAGGACAGGGGGCGCGGATGGCTACACCTTC
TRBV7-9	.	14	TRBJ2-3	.	CASSLDRGTDTQYF	TGTGCCAGCAGCTTAGATCGGGGGACAGATACGCAGTATTTT
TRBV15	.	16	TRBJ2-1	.	CATSRDRVSSYNEQFF	TGTGCCACCAGCAGAGATCGGGTAAGCTCCTACAATGAGCAGTTCTTC
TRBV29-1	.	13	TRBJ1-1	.	CSAGRQMNTEAFF	TGCAGCGCGGGACGGCAGATGAACACTGAAGCTTTCTTT
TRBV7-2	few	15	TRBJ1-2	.	CASSWPGRGIYGYTF	TGTGCCAGCAGCTGGCCGGGACGGGGGATCTATGGCTACACCTTC
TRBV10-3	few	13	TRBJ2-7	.	CAISEPFSYEQYF	TGTGCCATCAGTGAACCCTTCTCCTACGAGCAGTACTTC
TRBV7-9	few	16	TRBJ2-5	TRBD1	CASSLAGTGARETQYF	TGTGCCAGCAGCTTAGCGGGGACAGGGGCGAGGGAGACCCAGTACTTC
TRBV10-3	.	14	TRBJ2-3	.	CAISESTGTDTQYF	TGTGCCATCAGTGAGTCGACAGGTACAGATACGCAGTATTTT
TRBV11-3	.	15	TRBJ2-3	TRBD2	CASSRREGSTDTQYF	TGTGCCAGCAGCCGCAGGGAGGGAAGCACAGATACGCAGTATTTT
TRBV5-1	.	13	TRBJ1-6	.	CASSTSQNSPLHF	TGCGCCAGCAGCACCAGCCAGAATTCACCCCTCCACTTT
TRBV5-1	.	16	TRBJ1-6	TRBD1	CASSHEQGVTNSPLHF	TGCGCCAGCAGCCATGAACAGGGGGTGACCAATTCACCCCTCCACTTT
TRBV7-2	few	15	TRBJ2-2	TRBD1	CASSLHRGGTGELFF	TGTGCCAGCAGCCTCCACAGGGGCGGAACCGGGGAGCTGTTTTTT
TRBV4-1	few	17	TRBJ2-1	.	CASSQEGTGYSYNEQFF	TGCGCCAGCAGCCAAGAGGGGACTGGCTACTCCTACAATGAGCAGTTCTTC
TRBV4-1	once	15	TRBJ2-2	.	CASKLATGGTGELFF	TGCGCCAGCAAGTTGGCCACTGGGGGTACCGGGGAGCTGTTTTTT
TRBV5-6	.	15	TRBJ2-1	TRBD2	CASSMASGARNEQFF	TGTGCCAGCAGCATGGCTAGCGGGGCCCGCAATGAGCAGTTCTTC
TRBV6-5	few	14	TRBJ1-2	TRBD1	CASSYSRTGGGYTF	TGTGCCAGCAGTTACTCTAGGACAGGGGGTGGCTACACCTTC
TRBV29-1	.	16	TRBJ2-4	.	CSVEVGPGVVKNIQYF	TGCAGCGTTGAAGTCGGTCCAGGGGTCGTCAAAAACATTCAGTACTTC
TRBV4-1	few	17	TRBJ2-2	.	CASSQVVNPGNTGELFF	TGCGCCAGCAGCCAAGTTGTCAATCCAGGGAACACCGGGGAGCTGTTTTTT
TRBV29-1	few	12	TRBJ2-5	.	CSDSEDGETQYF	TGCAGCGACTCGGAGGATGGCGAGACCCAGTACTTC
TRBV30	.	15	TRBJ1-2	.	CACTREAGPNYGYTF	TGTGCCTGTACGCGTGAGGCAGGGCCTAACTATGGCTACACCTTC
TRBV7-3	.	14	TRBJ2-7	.	CASNRQNSGYEQYF	TGTGCCAGCAACAGACAAAACTCAGGCTACGAGCAGTACTTC
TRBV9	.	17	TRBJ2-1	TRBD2	CASTERDSGRAYNEQFF	TGTGCCAGCACCGAGAGGGACAGCGGGAGGGCATACAATGAGCAGTTCTTC
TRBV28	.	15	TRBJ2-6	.	CASSLGQTGANVLTF	TGTGCCAGCAGTTTAGGGCAGACTGGGGCCAACGTCCTGACTTTC
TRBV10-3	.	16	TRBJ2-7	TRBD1	CAISPAGTAISYEQYF	TGTGCCATCAGCCCAGCCGGGACAGCAATCTCCTACGAGCAGTACTTC
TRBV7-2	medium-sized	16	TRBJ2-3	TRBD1	CASSSQGTLSTDTQYF	TGTGCCAGCAGCTCACAGGGGACCTTAAGCACAGATACGCAGTATTTT